The entry below gives a single TCR beta chain sequence along with its context. As yet, its antigen is unknown. The source of the sample is a study of OX40 agonist ivuxolimab in advanced cancers. At the level of the study: An agonistic anti-OX40 (CD134) antibody, ivuxolimab, was used to treat the patients.

Germline CDR1 MNHEY, CDR2 SMNVEV (reference sequence). The CDR3 sequence is 18 residues long. V lost 6 bases and J lost 6; bases outside the gene matches: 16. Sequencing was performed with immunoSEQ multiplex PCR; in TCRdb, only in-frame clones are kept and a portion is missing. The top ten clones hold around a third of a sample with tens of thousands of clones, around 89% of them seen once. General observations from the study: Normalized T-cell clonal expansion was also low in some nonresponders.

This clonotype originated in an adult with an advanced solid tumor such as melanoma, head and neck, liver or kidney cancer. Sequenced material: CD4+ or CD8+ T cells sorted from blood, taken in a trial of the OX40 agonist ivuxolimab. The rearrangement uses TRBV27 and TRBJ1-5; TRBD1 aligns across 11 bases. The CDR3 here is CASSPTDGTGGLFQPQHF. CDR3 nucleotides: TGTGCCAGCAGCCCCACAGACGGGACAGGGGGGTTGTTTCAGCCCCAGCATTTT.